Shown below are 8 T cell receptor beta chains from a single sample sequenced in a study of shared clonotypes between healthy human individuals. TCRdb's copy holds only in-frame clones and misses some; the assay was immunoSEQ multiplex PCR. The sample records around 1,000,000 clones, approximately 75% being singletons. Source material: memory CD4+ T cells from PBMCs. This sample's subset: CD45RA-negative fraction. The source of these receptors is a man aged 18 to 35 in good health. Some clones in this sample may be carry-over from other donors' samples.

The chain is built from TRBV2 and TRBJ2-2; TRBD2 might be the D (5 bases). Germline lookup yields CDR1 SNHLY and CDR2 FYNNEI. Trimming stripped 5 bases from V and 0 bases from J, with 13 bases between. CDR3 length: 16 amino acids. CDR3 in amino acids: CASSFTTNSNTGELFF. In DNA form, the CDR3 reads TGTGCCAGCAGTTTTACGACTAATTCGAACACCGGGGAGCTGTTTTTT. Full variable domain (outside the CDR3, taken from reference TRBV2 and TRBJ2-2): EPEVTQTPSHQVTQMGQEVILRCVPISNHLYFYWYRQILGQKVEFLVSFYNNEISEKSEIFDDQFSVERPDGSNFTLKIRSTKLEDSAMYFCASSFTTNSNTGELFFGEGSRLTVL.

The chain's CDR3 is CASSYGGSEYTGELFF. The CDR3 DNA follows: TGTGCCAGCAGTTACGGCGGGAGCGAGTACACCGGGGAGCTGTTTTTT. The rearrangement joins TRBV6-5 to TRBJ2-2; TRBD2 aligns across 7 bases. The CDR3 has 16 residues. Germline trimming cut 2 bases from V and 3 bases from J; bases unmatched to any gene: 6. The germline V gene encodes CDR1 MNHEY and CDR2 SVGAGI.

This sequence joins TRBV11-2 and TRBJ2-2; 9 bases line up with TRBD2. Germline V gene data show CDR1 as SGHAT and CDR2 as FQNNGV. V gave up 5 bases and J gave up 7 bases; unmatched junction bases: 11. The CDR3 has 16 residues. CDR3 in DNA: TGTGCCAGCAGCCTGAGGGTCCAGCGGGAGGTCGGGGAGCTGTTTTTT. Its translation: CASSLRVQREVGELFF.

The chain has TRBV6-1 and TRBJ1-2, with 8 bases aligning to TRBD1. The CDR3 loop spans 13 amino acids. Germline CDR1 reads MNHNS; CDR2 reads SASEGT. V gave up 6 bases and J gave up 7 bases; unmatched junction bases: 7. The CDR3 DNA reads TGTGCCAGCAGGTCCGGACAGGGAGGTGGCTACACCTTC. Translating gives CASRSGQGGGYTF.

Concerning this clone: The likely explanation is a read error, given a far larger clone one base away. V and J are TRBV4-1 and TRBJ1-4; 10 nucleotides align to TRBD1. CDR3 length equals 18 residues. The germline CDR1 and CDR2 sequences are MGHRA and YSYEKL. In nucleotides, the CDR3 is TGCACCAGCAGCCAAGGGAGGGACAGGGGAGGATCTAATGAAAAACTGTTTTTT. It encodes CTSSQGRDRGGSNEKLFF.

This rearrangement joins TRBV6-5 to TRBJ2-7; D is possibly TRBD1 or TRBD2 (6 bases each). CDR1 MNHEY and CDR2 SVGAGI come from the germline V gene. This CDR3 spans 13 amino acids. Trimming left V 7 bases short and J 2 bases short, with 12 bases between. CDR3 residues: CASTKGGTYEQYF. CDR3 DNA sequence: TGTGCCAGCACAAAGGGGGGTACCTACGAGCAGTACTTC.

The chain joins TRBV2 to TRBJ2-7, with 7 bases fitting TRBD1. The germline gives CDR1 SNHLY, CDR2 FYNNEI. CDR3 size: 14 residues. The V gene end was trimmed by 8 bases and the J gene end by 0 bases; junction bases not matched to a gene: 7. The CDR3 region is CASGWTGVSYEQYF. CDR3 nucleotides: TGTGCCAGCGGGTGGACAGGAGTCTCCTACGAGCAGTACTTC.

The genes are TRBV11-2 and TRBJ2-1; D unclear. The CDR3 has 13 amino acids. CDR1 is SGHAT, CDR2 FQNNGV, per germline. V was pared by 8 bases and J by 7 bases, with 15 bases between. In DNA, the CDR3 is TGTGCCAGCTCCTGGGGTCTAGGGAATGAGCAGTTCTTC. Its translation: CASSWGLGNEQFF.